This TCR beta chain was observed in a study of blood T cell repertoires in COVID-19. Germline CDR1 and CDR2: SGHTA and FQGNSA. This CDR3 is built from 16 residues. Trimming took 3 bases from V and 0 from J, leaving 11 bases between them. Enrolment of Seattle patients took place during active infection, and they were followed longitudinally. Original handling: Amplification of reference gene primers provided the estimated nucleated cell counts. Data came from immunoSEQ multiplex PCR; TCRdb stores just in-frame clones and leaves some out. V and J calls and clone size are as listed in that table; D and trimming were resolved from the DNA. The sample includes 210,000 or so clones, 85% to 90% of them seen just once.

The sequenced sample was peripheral blood. The rearrangement joins TRBV7-2 to TRBJ1-4; possible D gene TRBD1, 5 bases. This receptor was identified in a man between 25 and 39 years old with COVID-19, enrolled during active disease. The CDR3 here is CASSFDRQSTNEKLFF. DNA for the CDR3: TGTGCCAGCAGCTTTGACAGACAATCAACTAATGAAAAACTGTTTTTT.